Listed below are T cell receptor beta chains from one sample, sequenced in a study of cytomegalovirus exposure and HLA in healthy donors. Using immunoSEQ multiplex PCR, the repertoire was profiled, and TCRdb retains in-frame clones only, with some absent. Found here are fewer than 150,000 clones, 74% of them singletons; the top ten hold 5.8%. Sequenced: PBMCs. Receptors were obtained from a woman in her forties or fifties in good health and CMV-seropositive. The CDR3 runs from the conserved cysteine through the conserved F or W. Each record gives: CDR3 protein, CDR3 DNA, V gene, J gene, clone size, D gene. A D gene is named only where the DNA matches it firmly. Not every row has a clone size; where given, it reads once, few, many or a size class.

CDR3aa: CASSSVGGSGNTIYF; CDR3nt: TGTGCCAGCAGCTCGGTCGGCGGCTCTGGAAACACCATATATTTT; v_gene: TRBV5-4; j_gene: TRBJ1-3; abundance: .; d_gene: .
CDR3aa: CASSPREGAGNTEAFF; CDR3nt: TGCGCCAGCAGCCCTCGAGAGGGGGCGGGAAACACTGAAGCTTTCTTT; v_gene: TRBV5-1; j_gene: TRBJ1-1; abundance: .; d_gene: TRBD1
CDR3aa: CASSPGLPTGEQYF; CDR3nt: TGTGCCAGCAGCCCGGGACTACCCACGGGCGAGCAGTACTTC; v_gene: TRBV11-3; j_gene: TRBJ2-7; abundance: .; d_gene: TRBD2
CDR3aa: CASSWATGETQYF; CDR3nt: TGTGCCAGCAGCTGGGCGACAGGGGAGACCCAGTACTTC; v_gene: TRBV5-4; j_gene: TRBJ2-5; abundance: .; d_gene: TRBD1
CDR3aa: CASSPGLNSPLHF; CDR3nt: TGCGCCAGCAGTCCCGGACTAAATTCACCCCTCCACTTT; v_gene: TRBV10-2; j_gene: TRBJ1-6; abundance: .; d_gene: .
CDR3aa: CATKTGADQPQHF; CDR3nt: TGTGCCACCAAAACAGGGGCTGATCAGCCCCAGCATTTT; v_gene: TRBV10-3; j_gene: TRBJ1-5; abundance: .; d_gene: TRBD1
CDR3aa: CASSLDRGSYNSPLHF; CDR3nt: TGTGCCAGCAGTCTGGACAGGGGATCTTATAATTCACCCCTCCACTTT; v_gene: TRBV6-6; j_gene: TRBJ1-6; abundance: .; d_gene: TRBD1
CDR3aa: CASMSGGYTDTQYF; CDR3nt: TGCGCCAGCATGAGCGGGGGTTACACAGATACGCAGTATTTT; v_gene: TRBV5-1; j_gene: TRBJ2-3; abundance: .; d_gene: TRBD2
CDR3aa: CASSDALSGANVLTF; CDR3nt: TGTGCCAGCAGCGATGCACTCTCTGGGGCCAACGTCCTGACTTTC; v_gene: TRBV7-8; j_gene: TRBJ2-6; abundance: .; d_gene: .
CDR3aa: CASSEKGAAANEQFF; CDR3nt: TGTGCCAGCAGTGAAAAGGGGGCGGCCGCCAATGAGCAGTTCTTC; v_gene: TRBV6-4; j_gene: TRBJ2-1; abundance: .; d_gene: TRBD1
CDR3aa: CASSSGGEESTGNTIYF; CDR3nt: TGTGCCAGCAGTTCGGGGGGGGAGGAAAGCACTGGAAACACCATATATTTT; v_gene: TRBV6-7; j_gene: TRBJ1-3; abundance: .; d_gene: .
CDR3aa: CASSPRLPPSDTQYF; CDR3nt: TGTGCCAGCAGCCCTAGACTACCTCCATCGGATACGCAGTATTTT; v_gene: TRBV7-9; j_gene: TRBJ2-3; abundance: .; d_gene: .
CDR3aa: CASSGPDRTEQYF; CDR3nt: TGTGCCAGCAGCGGGCCCGACAGAACTGAGCAGTACTTC; v_gene: TRBV9; j_gene: TRBJ2-7; abundance: .; d_gene: .
CDR3aa: CSAGAGENIQYF; CDR3nt: TGCAGCGCTGGAGCGGGGGAAAACATTCAGTACTTC; v_gene: TRBV29-1; j_gene: TRBJ2-4; abundance: .; d_gene: TRBD2
CDR3aa: CASSKQGGTGELFF; CDR3nt: TGTGCCAGCAGCAAACAGGGGGGTACCGGGGAGCTGTTTTTT; v_gene: TRBV27; j_gene: TRBJ2-2; abundance: .; d_gene: TRBD1
CDR3aa: CSAEAQETQYF; CDR3nt: TGCAGTGCCGAAGCACAAGAGACCCAGTACTTC; v_gene: TRBV20-1; j_gene: TRBJ2-5; abundance: .; d_gene: .
CDR3aa: CASSTVGPALGNTIYF; CDR3nt: TGTGCCAGCAGCACGGTGGGGCCAGCGCTTGGAAACACCATATATTTT; v_gene: TRBV5-6; j_gene: TRBJ1-3; abundance: .; d_gene: .
CDR3aa: CSAQGIDTQYF; CDR3nt: TGCAGTGCCCAGGGGATTGATACGCAGTATTTT; v_gene: TRBV20-1; j_gene: TRBJ2-3; abundance: .; d_gene: .
CDR3aa: CASRRDRGGEQYF; CDR3nt: TGTGCCAGCAGACGTGACAGGGGGGGCGAGCAGTACTTC; v_gene: TRBV6-5; j_gene: TRBJ2-7; abundance: once; d_gene: TRBD1
CDR3aa: CASSATVNGLEQYF; CDR3nt: TGTGCCAGCAGCGCGACAGTAAACGGCTTGGAGCAGTACTTC; v_gene: TRBV7-9; j_gene: TRBJ2-7; abundance: few; d_gene: .
CDR3aa: CASSPSTGGLTGELFF; CDR3nt: TGTGCCAGCAGCCCATCCACGGGGGGCCTCACCGGGGAGCTGTTTTTT; v_gene: TRBV7-9; j_gene: TRBJ2-2; abundance: many; d_gene: .
CDR3aa: CASSPPGLRGYNEQFF; CDR3nt: TGTGCCAGCAGCCCGCCAGGGTTGAGGGGGTACAATGAGCAGTTCTTC; v_gene: TRBV7-8; j_gene: TRBJ2-1; abundance: .; d_gene: .
CDR3aa: CASSLELFQETQYF; CDR3nt: TGCGCCAGCAGCTTGGAGCTCTTCCAAGAGACCCAGTACTTC; v_gene: TRBV5-1; j_gene: TRBJ2-5; abundance: .; d_gene: .
CDR3aa: CAWSRIAGGTGELFF; CDR3nt: TGTGCCTGGAGTAGAATAGCGGGGGGCACCGGGGAGCTGTTTTTT; v_gene: TRBV30; j_gene: TRBJ2-2; abundance: .; d_gene: TRBD2
CDR3aa: CASSEPQAYTQYF; CDR3nt: TGTGCCAGCAGTGAACCGCAGGCGTATACGCAGTATTTT; v_gene: TRBV6-1; j_gene: TRBJ2-3; abundance: .; d_gene: .
CDR3aa: CASSSQDRESPLHF; CDR3nt: TGTGCCAGCAGCTCCCAAGACAGGGAATCACCCCTCCACTTT; v_gene: TRBV5-5; j_gene: TRBJ1-6; abundance: .; d_gene: TRBD1
CDR3aa: CASSESGTDSYEQYF; CDR3nt: TGCGCCAGCAGTGAGTCCGGGACAGACTCCTACGAGCAGTACTTC; v_gene: TRBV10-1; j_gene: TRBJ2-7; abundance: .; d_gene: TRBD1
CDR3aa: CASRWGQPPEAFF; CDR3nt: TGTGCCAGCAGATGGGGACAGCCCCCTGAAGCTTTCTTT; v_gene: TRBV6-5; j_gene: TRBJ1-1; abundance: .; d_gene: TRBD1